A single sample is the source of the 23 T cell receptor beta chains below, sequenced in a study of technical replicates of blood from a handful of donors. This table comes from immunoSEQ multiplex PCR, and its TCRdb copy is limited to in-frame clones, with some not included. The table has about 49,000 clones, 92% seen once. What was sequenced was PBMCs. The receptor source for this set is a human donor in good health. Some clones in this sample may be carry-over from other donors' samples.

The gene calls are TRBV13 and TRBJ1-2; 7 bases are a match to TRBD1. With V trimmed by 3 bases and J by 6 bases, 13 bases remained unmatched. CDR1 and CDR2 (germline): PRHDT, FYEKMQ (reference sequence). This CDR3 is 16 amino acids long. The CDR3 nucleotides read TGTGCCAGCAGCTTGGGTAGGGGGCGCGTTCTTGATGGCTACACCTTC. It translates to CASSLGRGRVLDGYTF. Filled out from reference TRBV13 and TRBJ1-2, the complete variable domain reads AAGVIQSPRHLIKEKRETATLKCYPIPRHDTVYWYQQGPGQDPQFLISFYEKMQSDKGSIPDRFSAQQFSDYHSELNMSSLELGDSALYFCASSLGRGRVLDGYTFGSGTRLTVV.

This clone showed up just once. The chain recombines TRBV7-2 with TRBJ2-2; D gene uncertain. Germline CDR1 reads SGHTA; CDR2 reads FQGNSA. The CDR3 has 14 residues. The germline V and J ends were trimmed by 3 bases and 0 bases, with 5 bases remaining between them. The CDR3 here is CASSFYPNTGELFF. The CDR3 DNA is TGTGCCAGCAGCTTTTATCCGAACACCGGGGAGCTGTTTTTT.

The chain carries TRBV29-1 and TRBJ1-2; D is unclear. The CDR3 runs 11 residues. Germline V gene sequence: CDR1 SQVTM, CDR2 ANQGSEA. Deletions cut 5 bases from V and 2 bases from J, with 6 bases between. CDR3 sequence reads: CSVWQNYGYTF. CDR3 in DNA: TGCAGCGTTTGGCAGAACTATGGCTACACCTTC. The entire variable domain, with the rest obtained from reference TRBV29-1 and TRBJ1-2, is as follows: SAVISQKPSRDICQRGTSLTIQCQVDSQVTMMFWYRQQPGQSLTLIATANQGSEATYESGFVIDKFPISRPNLTFSTLTVSNMSPEDSSIYLCSVWQNYGYTFGSGTRLTVV.

The chain links TRBV7-2 to TRBJ2-3; D unclear. There are 12 residues in the CDR3. Germline V gene sequence: CDR1 SGHTA, CDR2 FQGNSA. V was clipped by 6 bases and J by 5 bases, with 9 bases between them. CDR3 nucleotide sequence: TGTGCCAGCAGGCTCGTCGGAGATACGCAGTATTTT. Its protein product is CASRLVGDTQYF. The full variable domain, in which reference TRBV7-2 and TRBJ2-3 provide the parts outside the CDR3, is GAGVSQSPSNKVTEKGKDVELRCDPISGHTALYWYRQSLGQGLEFLIYFQGNSAPDKSGLPSDRFSAERTGGSVSTLTIQRTQQEDSAVYLCASRLVGDTQYFGPGTRLTVL.

This CDR3 is CACRHRVRTYEQYF. The DNA for the CDR3 is TGTGCCTGCAGGCACAGGGTTCGGACCTACGAGCAGTACTTC. The gene calls are TRBV30 and TRBJ2-7; a weak D match, TRBD1 (6 bases). CDR1 and CDR2 (germline): GTSNPN, SVGIG (reference sequence). Trimming pared 6 bases from V and 2 bases from J, leaving 17 bases between. The CDR3 covers 14 residues.

The chain uses TRBV5-6 and TRBJ1-3; D may be TRBD1 (6 bases). The V gene's germline CDR1 is SGHDT and CDR2 YYEEEE. The CDR3 runs 15 residues. V lost 2 bases and J lost 10, with 19 bases in between. CDR3 coding DNA: TGTGCCAGCAGCTTTGGGGGACAACCGGCGATTACCATATATTTT. Residues: CASSFGGQPAITIYF.

V is TRBV7-9 and J is TRBJ2-7; TRBD2 agrees at 7 bases. Per the germline V gene, CDR1 is SEHNR and CDR2 is FQNEAQ (reference sequence). The V segment lost 1 base and the J segment 2 bases; nucleotides outside the gene matches: 5. The CDR3 sequence is 15 residues long. In DNA form, the CDR3 reads TGTGCCAGCAGCTTAGAGGCTAGCGGCCCCTACGAGCAGTACTTC. This encodes CASSLEASGPYEQYF.

This chain uses TRBV2 with TRBJ2-2, with 8 nucleotides matching TRBD2. The ends lost 8 bases at V and 6 bases at J; junction bases unmatched: 14. Germline-derived CDR1 and CDR2 are SNHLY and FYNNEI. This CDR3 is 16 amino acids long. The CDR3 loop reads CASAPKGTRVAGELFF. CDR3 bases: TGTGCCAGCGCTCCAAAGGGGACTAGAGTCGCCGGGGAGCTGTTTTTT.

This clone was counted ten times or more. The chain employs TRBV7-2 and TRBJ1-1; D gene unclear. Trimming took off 5 bases at V and 3 bases at J, with 4 bases between the two ends. The CDR3 spans 11 residues. The germline V gene encodes CDR1 SGHTA and CDR2 FQGNSA. The chain's CDR3 is CASSLHTEAFF. The CDR3 nucleotides are TGTGCCAGCAGCCTTCACACTGAAGCTTTCTTT.

This clone occurred a few times. The chain combines TRBV6-6 with TRBJ1-2, with D possibly matching TRBD1 (6 bases). This CDR3 comprises 15 residues. V was shortened by 2 bases and J by 4 bases, with 14 bases between the two germline ends. Per germline, CDR1 MNHNY and CDR2 SVGAGI (reference sequence). This chain's CDR3 is CASSYTTGLGYGYTF. DNA for the CDR3: TGTGCCAGCAGTTACACCACAGGGTTAGGCTATGGCTACACCTTC.

In this sample, this clone turned up once. This chain's CDR3 is CASSTGQGRSNEQYF. For the CDR3, the DNA is TGTGCCAGCTCAACCGGACAGGGACGATCGAACGAGCAGTACTTC. The genes are TRBV18 and TRBJ2-7; 8 bases map to TRBD1. V was pared by 5 bases and J by 5 bases, with 11 bases of the junction left unmatched. Germline assignment: CDR1 KGHSH and CDR2 LQKENI. This CDR3 has 15 amino acids.

This CDR3 is CASSRDSFYEQYF. The CDR3 DNA sequence: TGTGCCAGCAGCAGGGACAGTTTCTACGAGCAGTACTTC. The V gene is TRBV7-9, the J gene TRBJ2-7; 7 bases fit TRBD1. V lost 5 bases to trimming and J lost 3 bases; unmatched junction nucleotides: 4. Germline V CDR1 and CDR2: SEHNR, FQNEAQ (reference sequence). The CDR3 is made up of 13 amino acids.

This chain connects TRBV5-4 to TRBJ2-7; D unresolved. The CDR3 runs 13 residues. Germline assignment: CDR1 SGHNT and CDR2 YYREEE (reference sequence). V gave up 0 bases and J gave up 1 base, with 5 bases separating them. The CDR3 protein is CASSLAGSYEQYF. The CDR3 coding sequence is TGTGCCAGCAGCTTGGCCGGGTCCTACGAGCAGTACTTC.

The chain links TRBV6-5 to TRBJ2-5; D not resolved. The CDR3 loop spans 13 amino acids. Per the germline V gene, CDR1 is MNHEY and CDR2 is SVGAGI. The germline V and J ends were trimmed by 0 bases and 2 bases, with 4 bases remaining between them. In nucleotides, the CDR3 is TGTGCCAGCAGTTACTCCTATCAAGAGACCCAGTACTTC. Translating gives CASSYSYQETQYF.

The chain has TRBV23-1 and TRBJ1-6, with a possible D match to TRBD1 (5 bases). TRBV23-1 is recorded as an ORF, its role being uncertain. The V and J ends lost 8 bases and 9 bases respectively, with 20 bases between them. This CDR3 is built from 15 residues. The CDR3 sequence: CASRLLGWRGSPLHF. As DNA, the CDR3 is TGCGCCAGCCGACTCCTGGGGTGGAGGGGTTCACCCCTCCACTTT.

This chain joins TRBV6-1 and TRBJ2-3, with D hard to call. V gave up 1 base and J gave up 3 bases, with 11 bases separating them. Germline V lookup: CDR1 MNHNS, CDR2 SASEGT. The CDR3 spans 15 residues. The CDR3 coding sequence is TGTGCCAGCAGTGAAGGAGGCTACCCGACAGATACGCAGTATTTT. It is translated as CASSEGGYPTDTQYF.

The chain couples TRBV4-3 to TRBJ2-3; TRBD2 might be the D (6 bases). The length of the CDR3 is 15 residues. From germline, CDR1 is LGHNA and CDR2 YSLEER. The V and J ends lost 1 base and 0 bases respectively, with 8 bases between them. CDR3 nucleotides: TGCGCCAGCAGCCAAGCGGGGGTGAGCACAGATACGCAGTATTTT. Translating gives CASSQAGVSTDTQYF.

The chain is built from TRBV2 and TRBJ2-1; 9 bases align to TRBD2. Germline V gives CDR1 SNHLY, CDR2 FYNNEI. CDR3 length: 15 residues. The ends lost 9 bases at V and 6 bases at J; junction bases unmatched: 12. CDR3 sequence (DNA): TGTGCCAGTTCTGCCTATGGACTAGCGACCAATGAGCAGTTCTTC. It translates to CASSAYGLATNEQFF. Looking up the rest from reference TRBV2 and TRBJ2-1 gives the full variable domain: EPEVTQTPSHQVTQMGQEVILRCVPISNHLYFYWYRQILGQKVEFLVSFYNNEISEKSEIFDDQFSVERPDGSNFTLKIRSTKLEDSAMYFCASSAYGLATNEQFFGPGTRLTVL.

The CDR3: CASSEEAGRSYNEQFF. CDR3 nucleotides: TGTGCCAGCAGTGAAGAAGCAGGGCGCTCCTACAATGAGCAGTTCTTC. This rearrangement joins TRBV2 to TRBJ2-1; D is possibly TRBD1 (5 bases). Trimming removed 1 base from V and 0 bases from J, with 10 bases in between. Germline-derived CDR1 and CDR2 are SNHLY and FYNNEI. The CDR3 contains 16 residues.

The CDR3 spells CASSTGGDRNGYTF. CDR3 nucleotides: TGTGCCAGCAGTACAGGGGGCGATCGGAATGGCTACACCTTC. The chain recombines TRBV6-5 with TRBJ1-2, with TRBD1 identical over 9 bases. Germline CDR1 reads MNHEY; CDR2 reads SVGAGI. The trim removed 5 bases at V and 6 bases at J, leaving 7 bases unmatched. The CDR3 has 14 amino acids.

This clone was seen a few times. This chain links TRBV21-1 with TRBJ1-2. TRBV21-1 is noted as a pseudogene. The CDR3 length is 12 residues. The CDR3 coding sequence is TGTGCCAGCAGCGCTAAGAACTATGGCTACACCTTC. The encoded protein is CASSAKNYGYTF.

The chain is built from TRBV30 and TRBJ2-3; tentatively, D is TRBD2 (7 bases). The CDR3 is 16 amino acids. The ends were cut back, 0 bases at V and 3 bases at J, with 16 bases in the middle. Germline CDR1 GTSNPN, CDR2 SVGIG (reference sequence). The CDR3 loop is CAWSVQGGGRTDTQYF. CDR3 in DNA: TGTGCCTGGAGTGTACAAGGGGGAGGGAGGACAGATACGCAGTATTTT. Variable domain in full (rest from reference TRBV30 and TRBJ2-3): SQTIHQWPATLVQPVGSPLSLECTVEGTSNPNLYWYRQAAGRGLQLLFYSVGIGQISSEVPQNLSASRPQDRQFILSSKKLLLSDSGFYLCAWSVQGGGRTDTQYFGPGTRLTVL.

V and J are TRBV28 and TRBJ2-7, with TRBD1 identical over 8 bases. V lost 3 bases to trimming and J lost 5 bases; unmatched junction nucleotides: 21. CDR3 length: 19 residues. CDR1 MDHEN and CDR2 SYDVKM come from the germline V gene. CDR3 sequence reads: CASSFKVGGLGRGRDEQYF. The CDR3, as DNA: TGTGCCAGCAGTTTCAAAGTGGGTGGGTTAGGCAGGGGGCGAGACGAGCAGTACTTC.